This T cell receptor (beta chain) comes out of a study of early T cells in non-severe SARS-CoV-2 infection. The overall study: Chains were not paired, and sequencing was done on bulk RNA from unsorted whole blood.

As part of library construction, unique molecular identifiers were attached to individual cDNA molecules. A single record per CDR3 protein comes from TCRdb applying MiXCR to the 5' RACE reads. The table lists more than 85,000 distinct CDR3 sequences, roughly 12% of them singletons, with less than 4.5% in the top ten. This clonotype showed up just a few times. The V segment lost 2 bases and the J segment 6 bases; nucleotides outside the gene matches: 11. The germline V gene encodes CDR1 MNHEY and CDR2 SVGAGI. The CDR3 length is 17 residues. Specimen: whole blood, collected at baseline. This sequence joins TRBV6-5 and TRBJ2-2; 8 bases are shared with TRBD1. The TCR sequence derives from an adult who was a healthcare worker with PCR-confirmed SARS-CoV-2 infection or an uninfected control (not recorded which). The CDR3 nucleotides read TGTGCCAGCAGTTACACTAGACAGGGGATCCGGGCCGGGGAGCTGTTTTTT. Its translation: CASSYTRQGIRAGELFF.